The subject of this entry is one T cell receptor beta chain. Its specificity is not known. These data originate in a study of beta chain features in type 1 diabetes. Study-wide background: Comparable age, gender and cell yields were observed in patients relative to healthy donors.

Overall study findings and caveats: Sequencing from cDNA could over-represent high-TCR-expressing cells. Shorter TCRB CDR3s, moderately but significantly so, marked every one of the four CD4+ subsets in Type 1 diabetes patients.

Heparinised blood was drawn once per donor, averaging roughly 120 mL. Sequencing targeted expressed TCRB transcripts, as all isolated RNA had been reverse transcribed. The data were produced by immunoSEQ multiplex PCR, yet TCRdb's version contains in-frame clones alone and is incomplete. The sample has 500,000 to 800,000 clones; approximately 13% are singletons. This CDR3 spans 14 amino acids. Trimming took 5 bases from V and 2 from J, leaving 11 bases between them. CDR1 is SGHTA and CDR2 is FQGNSA in the germline V gene. The specimen was naive CD4+ T cells from blood. This rearrangement joins TRBV7-2 to TRBJ2-3; weak D call: TRBD2 (5 bases). The source of this sequence is a man younger than 45 with type 1 diabetes. The CDR3 coding sequence is TGTGCCAGCAGCCTATCGGACTCCACAGATACGCAGTATTTT. Amino acids: CASSLSDSTDTQYF.